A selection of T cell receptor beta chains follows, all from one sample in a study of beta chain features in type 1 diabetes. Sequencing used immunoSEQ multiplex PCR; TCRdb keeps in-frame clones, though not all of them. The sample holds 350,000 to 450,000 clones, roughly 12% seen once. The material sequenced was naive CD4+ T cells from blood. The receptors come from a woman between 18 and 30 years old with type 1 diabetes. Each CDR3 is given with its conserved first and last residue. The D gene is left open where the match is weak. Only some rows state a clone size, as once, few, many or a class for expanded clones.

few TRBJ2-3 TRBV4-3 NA CASSQGALTGLAGDTQYF TGCGCCAGCAGCCAAGGCGCTCTTACAGGGCTCGCCGGAGATACGCAGTATTTT
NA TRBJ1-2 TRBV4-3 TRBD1 CASSQLGGDYGYTF TGCGCCAGCAGCCAATTAGGGGGCGACTATGGCTACACCTTC
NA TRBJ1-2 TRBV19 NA CASSAGSMNGYTF TGTGCCAGTAGTGCCGGGAGTATGAATGGCTACACCTTC
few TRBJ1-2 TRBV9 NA CASSAGAGDYGYTF TGTGCCAGCAGCGCCGGGGCAGGGGACTATGGCTACACCTTC
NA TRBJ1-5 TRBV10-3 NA CAISQGNQPQHF TGTGCCATCAGCCAGGGGAATCAGCCCCAGCATTTT
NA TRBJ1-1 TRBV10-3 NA CAISPNGKAEAFF TGTGCCATCAGTCCAAACGGGAAGGCTGAAGCTTTCTTT
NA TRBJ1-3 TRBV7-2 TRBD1 CASSRDRGAGNTIYF TGTGCCAGCAGCAGAGACAGGGGGGCCGGAAACACCATATATTTT
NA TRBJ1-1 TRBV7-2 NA CASSLVKTEAFF TGTGCCAGCAGCTTAGTAAAAACTGAAGCTTTCTTT
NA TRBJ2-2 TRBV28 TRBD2 CASSLVLAGGGELFF TGTGCCAGCAGTTTGGTTCTAGCGGGAGGCGGGGAGCTGTTTTTT
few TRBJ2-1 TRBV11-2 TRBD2 CASSLVLAGGGEFF TGTGCCAGCAGCTTAGTTCTAGCGGGGGGCGGGGAGTTCTTC
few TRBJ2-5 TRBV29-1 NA CSVPDSTPETQYF TGCAGCGTCCCGGACAGTACTCCTGAGACCCAGTACTTC
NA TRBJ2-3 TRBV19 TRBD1 CASSIQGADTQYF TGTGCCAGTAGTATACAGGGGGCAGATACGCAGTATTTT
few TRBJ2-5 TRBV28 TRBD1 CASSLPGQGWETQYF TGTGCCAGCAGTCTACCGGGACAGGGTTGGGAGACCCAGTACTTC
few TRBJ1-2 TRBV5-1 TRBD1 CASSLWDRGPYGYTF TGCGCCAGCAGCTTGTGGGACAGGGGGCCCTATGGCTACACCTTC
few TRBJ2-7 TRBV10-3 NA CAISDHWGLDYSYEQYF TGTGCCATCAGTGACCATTGGGGGCTAGACTACTCCTACGAGCAGTACTTC
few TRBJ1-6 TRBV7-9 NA CASGGGSSYNSPLHF TGTGCCAGCGGGGGAGGGAGCTCCTATAATTCACCCCTCCACTTT
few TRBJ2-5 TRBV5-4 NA CASSSGQQETQYF TGTGCCAGCAGTTCGGGACAACAAGAGACCCAGTACTTC
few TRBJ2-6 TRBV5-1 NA CASSLGQNGANVLTF TGCGCCAGCAGCTTAGGACAGAACGGGGCCAACGTCCTGACTTTC
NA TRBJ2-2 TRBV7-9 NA CASRVGTQNTGELFF TGTGCCAGCAGAGTCGGGACTCAAAACACCGGGGAGCTGTTTTTT
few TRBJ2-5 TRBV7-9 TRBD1 CASSPGQGAGETQYF TGTGCCAGCAGCCCGGGACAGGGGGCAGGAGAGACCCAGTACTTC
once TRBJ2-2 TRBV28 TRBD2 CASGLTSGNTGELFF TGTGCCAGCGGGTTAACTAGCGGTAACACCGGGGAGCTGTTTTTT
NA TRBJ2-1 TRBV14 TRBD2 CASSPAGDEQFF TGTGCCAGCAGCCCAGCGGGGGATGAGCAGTTCTTC
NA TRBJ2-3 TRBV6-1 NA CASSEGGTQYF TGTGCCAGCAGTGAGGGGGGTACGCAGTATTTT
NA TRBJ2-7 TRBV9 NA CASSSRGTAYTYEQYF TGTGCCAGCAGCTCCCGCGGGACAGCATATACCTACGAGCAGTACTTC
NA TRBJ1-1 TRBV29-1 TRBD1 CSVGGTGVFRTEAFF TGCAGCGTGGGAGGGACAGGGGTCTTCCGCACTGAAGCTTTCTTT
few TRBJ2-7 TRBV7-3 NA CASSPSGMSYEQYF TGTGCCAGCAGCCCCTCAGGGATGTCCTACGAGCAGTACTTC
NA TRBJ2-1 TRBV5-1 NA CASSLGRVTLLHEQFF TGCGCCAGCAGCTTGGGGAGAGTCACCCTTTTGCATGAGCAGTTCTTC
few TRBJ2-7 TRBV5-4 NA CASSFTGSSYEQYF TGTGCCAGCAGCTTCACAGGCAGCTCCTACGAGCAGTACTTC
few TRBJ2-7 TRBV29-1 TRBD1 CSVVLWDRAYEQYF TGCAGCGTTGTTCTTTGGGACAGGGCCTACGAGCAGTACTTC
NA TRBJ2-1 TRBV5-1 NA CASSSFPGQHNEQFF TGCGCCAGCAGCTCATTTCCTGGACAACACAATGAGCAGTTCTTC
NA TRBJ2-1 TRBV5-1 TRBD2 CASSHNPSGGGNEQFF TGCGCCAGCAGTCATAATCCTAGCGGGGGTGGCAATGAGCAGTTCTTC
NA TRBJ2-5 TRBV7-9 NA CASSSPPGRGFGETQYF TGTGCCAGCAGCTCACCCCCAGGTCGCGGGTTCGGGGAGACCCAGTACTTC
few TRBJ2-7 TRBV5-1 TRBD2 CASSGRTSGGYSYEQYF TGCGCCAGCAGCGGAAGGACTAGCGGGGGGTATTCCTACGAGCAGTACTTC
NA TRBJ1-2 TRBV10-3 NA CAIRRTENYGYTF TGTGCCATCAGACGGACAGAGAACTATGGCTACACCTTC
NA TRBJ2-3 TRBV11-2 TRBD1 CASSTRDRGRADTQYF TGTGCCAGCAGCACCCGGGACAGGGGGCGCGCAGATACGCAGTATTTT
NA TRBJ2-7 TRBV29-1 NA CSVENSVEQYF TGCAGCGTTGAGAATTCGGTAGAGCAGTACTTC
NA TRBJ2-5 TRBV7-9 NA CASSIDGTSETQYF TGTGCCAGCAGCATTGACGGGACTTCTGAAACCCAGTACTTC
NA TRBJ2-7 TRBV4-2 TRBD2 CASSQTSGNSYEQYF TGTGCCAGCAGCCAGACTAGCGGGAACTCCTACGAGCAGTACTTC
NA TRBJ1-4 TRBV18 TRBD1 CASSPPKTGESANEKLFF TGTGCCAGCTCACCGCCGAAAACAGGGGAATCGGCCAATGAAAAACTGTTTTTT
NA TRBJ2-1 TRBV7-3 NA CASGIGGRNNEQFF TGTGCCAGCGGCATTGGGGGGAGGAACAATGAGCAGTTCTTC
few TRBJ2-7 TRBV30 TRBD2 CAWTKRLARTYEQYF TGTGCCTGGACGAAGCGACTAGCTCGGACCTACGAGCAGTACTTC
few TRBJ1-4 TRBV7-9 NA CASSVDRIINEKLFF TGTGCCAGCAGCGTCGACAGGATTATTAATGAAAAACTGTTTTTT
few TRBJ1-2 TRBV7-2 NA CASSAKRGTGGYTF TGTGCCAGCAGCGCAAAACGGGGGACGGGTGGCTACACCTTC
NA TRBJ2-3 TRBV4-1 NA CASSQGNGGLATQYF TGCGCCAGCAGCCAAGGGAACGGGGGGCTCGCTACGCAGTATTTT
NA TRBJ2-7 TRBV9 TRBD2 CASSERSGGAYEQYF TGTGCCAGCAGCGAGAGAAGCGGGGGGGCCTACGAGCAGTACTTC
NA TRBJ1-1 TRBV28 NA CASSNRFQHRLNTEAFF TGTGCCAGCAGTAACAGGTTCCAACACCGGTTGAACACTGAAGCTTTCTTT
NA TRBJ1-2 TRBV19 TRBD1 CASSKETGLGGYTF TGTGCCAGTAGTAAGGAGACAGGGCTGGGTGGCTACACCTTC
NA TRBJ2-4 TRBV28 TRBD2 CASTLGGTNIQYF TGTGCCAGCACCCTGGGGGGGACAAACATTCAGTACTTC
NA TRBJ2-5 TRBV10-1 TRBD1 CASSESDREKYF TGCGCCAGCAGTGAGTCCGACAGGGAAAAGTACTTC
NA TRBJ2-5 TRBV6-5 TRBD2 CASTQTSGTIETQYF TGTGCCAGCACCCAGACTAGCGGCACGATCGAGACCCAGTACTTC
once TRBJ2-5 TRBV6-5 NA CASSYSRSEEETQYF TGTGCCAGCAGTTACTCGAGGTCAGAAGAAGAGACCCAGTACTTC
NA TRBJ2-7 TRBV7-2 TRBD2 CASKYGLAGTYEQYF TGTGCCAGCAAGTACGGACTAGCGGGGACCTACGAGCAGTACTTC
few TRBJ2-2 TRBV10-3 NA CAISDYTGSGELFF TGTGCCATCAGTGATTACACAGGGTCGGGGGAGCTGTTTTTT
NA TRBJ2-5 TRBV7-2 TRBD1 CASSFRDRETQYF TGTGCCAGCAGCTTTAGGGACAGGGAGACCCAGTACTTC
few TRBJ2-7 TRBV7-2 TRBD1 CASSFRTGDSYEQYF TGTGCCAGCAGCTTTCGGACAGGCGACTCCTACGAGCAGTACTTC